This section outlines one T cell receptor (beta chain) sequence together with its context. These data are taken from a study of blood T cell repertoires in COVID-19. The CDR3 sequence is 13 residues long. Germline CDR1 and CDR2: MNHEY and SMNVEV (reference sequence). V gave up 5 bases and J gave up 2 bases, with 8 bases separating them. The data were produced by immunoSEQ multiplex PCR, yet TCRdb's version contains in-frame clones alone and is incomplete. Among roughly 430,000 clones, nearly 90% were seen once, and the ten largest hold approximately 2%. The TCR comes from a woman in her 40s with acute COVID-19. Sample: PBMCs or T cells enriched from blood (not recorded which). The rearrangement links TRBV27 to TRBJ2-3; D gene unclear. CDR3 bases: TGTGCCAGCAGTGGGCTATACACAGATACGCAGTATTTT. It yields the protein CASSGLYTDTQYF.